This T cell receptor beta chain originates from a study of cytomegalovirus exposure and HLA in healthy donors. Study details: The Caucasian-associated ancestry cluster held less than 85% of around 380 genotyped donors.

Points on this clone: Its antigen remains unidentified.

The PCR contained 60 Vbeta and 13 Jbeta primers. Profiled with immunoSEQ multiplex PCR; TCRdb holds only in-frame clones, not every one. The sample holds about 180,000 clones, roughly four fifths seen once. Study conclusions and caveats: Reports indicate that TCR beta sequences accurately predicted the HLA-A and HLA-B alleles of most subjects.

Sequencing was performed on PBMCs. The origin of this receptor is a man younger than 35 in good health and CMV-seronegative.

CDR3 sequence: CATSRTVSESPLHF. Written as DNA, the CDR3 is TGTGCCACCAGCAGGACAGTATCGGAATCACCCCTCCACTTT. The chain joins TRBV15 to TRBJ1-6; D perhaps matches TRBD1 (5 bases). The CDR3 covers 14 residues. Trimming shortened V by 3 bases and J by 10 bases, and 13 bases separated the two germline ends. CDR1 and CDR2 (germline): LNHNV, YYDKDF (reference sequence).